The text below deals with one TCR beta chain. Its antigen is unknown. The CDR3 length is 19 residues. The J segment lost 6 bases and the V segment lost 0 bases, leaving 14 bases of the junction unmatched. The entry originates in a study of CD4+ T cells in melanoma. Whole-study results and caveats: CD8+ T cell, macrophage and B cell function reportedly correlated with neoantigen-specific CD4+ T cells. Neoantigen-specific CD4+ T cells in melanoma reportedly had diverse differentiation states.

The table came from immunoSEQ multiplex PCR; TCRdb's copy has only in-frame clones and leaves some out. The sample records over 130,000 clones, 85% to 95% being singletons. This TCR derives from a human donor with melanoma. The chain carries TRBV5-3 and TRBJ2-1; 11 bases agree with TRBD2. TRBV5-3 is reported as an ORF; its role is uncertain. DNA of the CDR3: TGTGCCAGAAGCTTGGTGCTAGCGGGGGGCCTCCTAGCCGTCAATGAGCAGTTCTTC. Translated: CARSLVLAGGLLAVNEQFF.